The 18 T cell receptor beta chains below all came from one sample that was sequenced in a study of T cell changes during pregnancy in multiple sclerosis. Data came from immunoSEQ multiplex PCR; TCRdb stores just in-frame clones and leaves some out. In the table there are about 94,000 clones, around 94% of which are singletons. The material was peripheral blood, obtained in the third trimester of pregnancy. These receptor sequences come from a female donor with multiple sclerosis, enrolled in a pregnancy study.

The DNA for the CDR3 is TGTGCCAGCAGTACGCGGGACTACAATGAGCAGTTCTTC. Its protein is CASSTRDYNEQFF. The gene calls are TRBV27 and TRBJ2-1, with D perhaps matching TRBD2 (6 bases). The length of the CDR3 is 13 residues. Trimming cost V 5 bases and J 3 bases, with 8 bases left between them. Germline V lookup: CDR1 MNHEY, CDR2 SMNVEV (reference sequence).

The rearrangement joins TRBV5-6 to TRBJ2-6; 9 bases fit TRBD1. Germline loops: CDR1 SGHDT, CDR2 YYEEEE. The CDR3 is 18 amino acids. V lost 6 bases and J lost 0; bases outside the gene matches: 10. The CDR3 coding sequence is TGTGCCAGCATCTTTACCGGGACAGGGACCTCTGGGGCCAACGTCCTGACTTTC. This gives the protein CASIFTGTGTSGANVLTF. Supplemented by reference TRBV5-6 and TRBJ2-6, the full variable domain reads DAGVTQSPTHLIKTRGQQVTLRCSPKSGHDTVSWYQQALGQGPQFIFQYYEEEERQRGNFPDRFSGHQFPNYSSELNVNALLLGDSALYLCASIFTGTGTSGANVLTFGAGSRLTVL.

This clone came up once. The chain combines TRBV7-3 with TRBJ1-1; D remains ambiguous. The CDR3 is 14 residues long. The V end lost 5 bases, the J end lost 1 base, and 11 bases lay between the germline ends. In germline, CDR1 is SGHTA, CDR2 FQGTGA. This chain's CDR3 is CASSPTLGNTEAFF. CDR3 nucleotide sequence: TGTGCCAGCAGCCCGACACTGGGGAACACTGAAGCTTTCTTT.

This chain links TRBV18 with TRBJ1-1; maybe TRBD1 (6 bases). The CDR3 runs 13 residues. Trimming removed 7 bases at V and 0 bases at J, with 9 bases between. Germline CDR1 and CDR2: KGHSH and LQKENI. As DNA, the CDR3 is TGTGCCAGCTTGGACAGCATGAACACTGAAGCTTTCTTT. Translation gives CASLDSMNTEAFF.

The rearrangement joins TRBV7-9 to TRBJ2-5, with TRBD2 matching over 9 bases. The trim removed 0 bases at V and 5 bases at J, leaving 4 bases unmatched. Germline CDR1 is SEHNR and CDR2 is FQNEAQ (reference sequence). This CDR3 contains 15 residues. As DNA, the CDR3 is TGTGCCAGCAGCTTAGCAGCGGGAGGTACGGAGACCCAGTACTTC. This encodes CASSLAAGGTETQYF. The full variable domain, completed using reference TRBV7-9 and TRBJ2-5, is DTGVSQNPRHKITKRGQNVTFRCDPISEHNRLYWYRQTLGQGPEFLTYFQNEAQLEKSRLLSDRFSAERPKGSFSTLEIQRTEQGDSAMYLCASSLAAGGTETQYFGPGTRLLVL.

The rearrangement joins TRBV7-9 to TRBJ2-1; 10 nucleotides line up with TRBD2. Looked up from germline, CDR1 is SEHNR and CDR2 is FQNEAQ (reference sequence). The J segment lost 5 bases and the V segment lost 1 base, leaving 5 bases of the junction unmatched. This CDR3 contains 16 residues. The CDR3 DNA follows: TGTGCCAGCAGCTTAGTCCCTAGCGGGAGAAACAATGAGCAGTTCTTC. Its protein is CASSLVPSGRNNEQFF.

This chain links TRBV11-1 with TRBJ2-7; TRBD1 aligns across 8 bases. Looked up from germline, CDR1 is SGHAT and CDR2 is FQDESV (reference sequence). V dropped 5 bases and J dropped 5; count of bases not matched to a gene: 8. The CDR3 is 14 amino acids. The chain's CDR3 is CASSPRTGSHEQYF. In DNA, the CDR3 is TGTGCCAGCAGCCCCAGGACAGGGAGCCACGAGCAGTACTTC.

The chain is built from TRBV7-9 and TRBJ2-5; the match to TRBD2 covers 8 bases. CDR3 length: 16 residues. The J segment lost 2 bases and the V segment lost 4 bases, leaving 9 bases of the junction unmatched. Germline V gene lookup returns CDR1 SEHNR and CDR2 FQNEAQ (reference sequence). The CDR3 spells CASSYSGTRRQETQYF. CDR3 nucleotides: TGTGCCAGCAGCTATTCCGGGACTAGGAGACAAGAGACCCAGTACTTC. Together with reference TRBV7-9 and TRBJ2-5, the CDR3 gives the full variable domain: DTGVSQNPRHKITKRGQNVTFRCDPISEHNRLYWYRQTLGQGPEFLTYFQNEAQLEKSRLLSDRFSAERPKGSFSTLEIQRTEQGDSAMYLCASSYSGTRRQETQYFGPGTRLLVL.

This clone has a handful of counts. The CDR3 DNA follows: TGTGCCAGCAGTTACAGGGTTCACTATGGCTACACCTTC. This translates into CASSYRVHYGYTF. V and J are TRBV28 and TRBJ1-2; tentative D call: TRBD1 (6 bases). The CDR3 spans 13 residues. Germline values: CDR1 MDHEN, CDR2 SYDVKM. V was cut by 4 bases and J by 3 bases, with 9 bases left in between.

The rearrangement joins TRBV5-4 to TRBJ1-1, with no clear D. CDR1 and CDR2 from the germline V gene are SGHNT and YYREEE (reference sequence). CDR3 length equals 13 residues. Trimming took 4 bases from V and 3 from J, leaving 10 bases between them. CDR3 nucleotide sequence: TGTGCCAGCAGCCAAAAAATTTACACTGAAGCTTTCTTT. Translating it yields CASSQKIYTEAFF.

CDR3 bases: TGCAGTGCTGGGGCAGGCGGTGGCTACACCTTC. It codes for CSAGAGGGYTF. The chain uses TRBV20-1 and TRBJ1-2; perhaps TRBD1 as D (5 bases). This CDR3 comprises 11 residues. Germline-derived CDR1 and CDR2 are DFQATT and SNEGSKA (reference sequence). V was trimmed by 5 bases and J by 7 bases, leaving 11 bases between them.

This clone was seen a few times. The rearrangement joins TRBV5-8 to TRBJ2-2; TRBD2 matches 7 bases. After removal of 2 bases from V and 4 bases from J, the junction contained 17 bases not matched to a gene. Germline V lookup: CDR1 SGHTS, CDR2 YDEGEE. The CDR3 covers 19 residues. CDR3 sequence reads: CASSFSTTQLARFTGELFF. In nucleotides, the CDR3 is TGTGCCAGCAGCTTCTCTACGACGCAACTAGCGCGATTCACCGGGGAGCTGTTTTTT.

The chain is built from TRBV4-2 and TRBJ2-3; D is undetermined. Germline values: CDR1 LGHNA, CDR2 YNFKEQ. Trimming cost V 1 base and J 6 bases, with 11 bases left between them. The CDR3 length is 14 residues. CDR3 amino acids: CASSQVALWDTQYF. CDR3 nucleotides: TGTGCCAGCAGCCAAGTTGCGCTATGGGATACGCAGTATTTT.

This chain joins TRBV6-1 and TRBJ2-7; D not certain. Trimming stripped 3 bases from V and 3 bases from J, with 12 bases between. The CDR3 loop spans 14 amino acids. Looked up from germline, CDR1 is MNHNS and CDR2 is SASEGT. In DNA, the CDR3 is TGTGCCAGCAGTGAGTGGGCCGTTTACTACGAGCAGTACTTC. Residues: CASSEWAVYYEQYF.

The genes are TRBV27 and TRBJ1-1; 8 bases align to TRBD1. Germline V gene lookup returns CDR1 MNHEY and CDR2 SMNVEV (reference sequence). The CDR3 sequence is 16 residues long. Trimming cost V 3 bases and J 1 base; bases outside gene matches: 7. The CDR3 bases are TGTGCCAGCAGTTTCACCCTGACAGGGGCGAACACTGAAGCTTTCTTT. This codes for CASSFTLTGANTEAFF.

This chain connects TRBV4-2 to TRBJ2-6, with 7 bases fitting TRBD1. Trimming removed 2 bases from V and 4 bases from J; junction bases left unmatched: 2. This CDR3 is 15 amino acids long. Germline lookup yields CDR1 LGHNA and CDR2 YNFKEQ. The CDR3 loop is CASSQTGVGANVLTF. The DNA for the CDR3 is TGTGCCAGCAGCCAAACAGGGGTAGGGGCCAACGTCCTGACTTTC.

The chain employs TRBV11-2 and TRBJ2-7; TRBD2 matches 7 bases. This CDR3 has 17 amino acids. The V and J ends lost 5 bases and 2 bases, in that order; junction bases with no gene match: 15. Germline-derived CDR1 and CDR2 are SGHAT and FQNNGV. The DNA of the CDR3 is TGTGCCAGCAGCGCGGGTCCCCCTCTAGCGGTGGCCTACGAGCAGTACTTC. Amino acid sequence: CASSAGPPLAVAYEQYF.

The rearrangement links TRBV9 to TRBJ2-1; 8 bases map to TRBD2. With 0 bases clipped from V and 4 bases from J, the junction kept 3 bases outside the gene matches. The CDR3 loop spans 15 amino acids. Germline CDR1 reads SGDLS; CDR2 reads YYNGEE. The CDR3 DNA follows: TGTGCCAGCAGCGTAGTATCTAGCGGGTACAATGAGCAGTTCTTC. As protein: CASSVVSSGYNEQFF.